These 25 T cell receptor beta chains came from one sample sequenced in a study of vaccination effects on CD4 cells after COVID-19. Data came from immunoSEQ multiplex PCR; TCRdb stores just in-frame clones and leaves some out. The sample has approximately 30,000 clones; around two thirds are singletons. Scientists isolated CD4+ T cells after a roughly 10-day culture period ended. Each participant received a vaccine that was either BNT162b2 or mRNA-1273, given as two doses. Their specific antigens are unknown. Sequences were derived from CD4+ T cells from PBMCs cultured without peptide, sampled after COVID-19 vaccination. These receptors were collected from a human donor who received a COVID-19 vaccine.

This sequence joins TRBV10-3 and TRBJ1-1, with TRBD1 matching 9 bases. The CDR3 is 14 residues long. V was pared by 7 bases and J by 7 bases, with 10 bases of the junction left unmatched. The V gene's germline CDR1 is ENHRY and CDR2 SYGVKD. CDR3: CAINPTGGMDEAFF. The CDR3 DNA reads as TGTGCCATCAACCCGACAGGGGGTATGGATGAAGCTTTCTTT.

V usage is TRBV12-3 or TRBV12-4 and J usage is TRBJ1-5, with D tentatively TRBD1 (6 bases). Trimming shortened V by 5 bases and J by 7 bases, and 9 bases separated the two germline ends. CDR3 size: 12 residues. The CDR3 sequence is CASSNRVQPQHF. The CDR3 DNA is TGTGCCAGCAGTAACAGGGTCCAGCCCCAGCATTTT.

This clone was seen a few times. The CDR3 loop is CASSEALLEKLFF. The DNA for the CDR3 is TGTGCCAGCAGTGAAGCGCTCTTGGAAAAACTGTTTTTT. V gene TRBV6-1 combines with J gene TRBJ1-4; D call uncertain. The CDR3 is made up of 13 amino acids. With 0 bases removed from V and 8 bases from J, the gap between germline ends came to 7 bases. The germline gives CDR1 MNHNS, CDR2 SASEGT.

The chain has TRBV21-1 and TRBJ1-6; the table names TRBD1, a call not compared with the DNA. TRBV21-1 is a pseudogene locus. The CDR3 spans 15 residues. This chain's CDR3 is CASSKASGFNSPLHF. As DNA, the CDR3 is TGTGCCAGCAGCAAAGCGTCAGGGTTTAATTCACCCCTCCACTTT.

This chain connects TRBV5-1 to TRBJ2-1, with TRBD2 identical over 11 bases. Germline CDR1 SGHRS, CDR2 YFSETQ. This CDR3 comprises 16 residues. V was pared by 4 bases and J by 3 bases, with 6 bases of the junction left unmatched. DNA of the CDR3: TGCGCCAGCAGCATGCTGACTAGCGGGGACTACAATGAGCAGTTCTTC. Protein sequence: CASSMLTSGDYNEQFF.

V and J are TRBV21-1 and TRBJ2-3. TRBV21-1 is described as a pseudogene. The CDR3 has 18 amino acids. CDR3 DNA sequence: TGTGCCAGCAGCAAAGGGCGACCTCTCGTTATTGATACAGATACGCAGTATTTT. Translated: CASSKGRPLVIDTDTQYF.

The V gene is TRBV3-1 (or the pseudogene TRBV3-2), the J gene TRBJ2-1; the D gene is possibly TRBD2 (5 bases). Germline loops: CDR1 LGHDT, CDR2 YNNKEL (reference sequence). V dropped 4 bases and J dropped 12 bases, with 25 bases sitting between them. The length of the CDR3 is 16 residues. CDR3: CASSPQTAGPTIGQFF. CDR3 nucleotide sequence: TGTGCCAGCAGCCCCCAGACGGCGGGCCCCACGATAGGGCAGTTCTTC.

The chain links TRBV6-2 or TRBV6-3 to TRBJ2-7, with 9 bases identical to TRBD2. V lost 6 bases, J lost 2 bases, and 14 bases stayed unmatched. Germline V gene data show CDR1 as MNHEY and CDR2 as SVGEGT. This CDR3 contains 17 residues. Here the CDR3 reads CASSPLKLRGRAYEQYF. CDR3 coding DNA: TGTGCCAGCAGCCCACTGAAGCTACGCGGGAGGGCCTACGAGCAGTACTTC.

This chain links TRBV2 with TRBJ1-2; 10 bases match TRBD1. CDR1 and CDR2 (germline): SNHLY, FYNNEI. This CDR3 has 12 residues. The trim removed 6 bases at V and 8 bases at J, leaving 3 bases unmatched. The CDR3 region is CASRATGGGYTF. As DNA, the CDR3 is TGTGCCAGCAGAGCGACAGGGGGCGGCTACACCTTC.

The CDR3 DNA sequence: TGTGCCAGCAGTGAAAGTTGGGGCAACAACAATGAGCAGTTCTTC. As protein: CASSESWGNNNEQFF. V usage is TRBV6-1 and J usage is TRBJ2-1; the D gene is possibly TRBD1 (5 bases). Looked up from germline, CDR1 is MNHNS and CDR2 is SASEGT. V dropped 2 bases and J dropped 5 bases, with 13 bases sitting between them. This CDR3 spans 15 amino acids.

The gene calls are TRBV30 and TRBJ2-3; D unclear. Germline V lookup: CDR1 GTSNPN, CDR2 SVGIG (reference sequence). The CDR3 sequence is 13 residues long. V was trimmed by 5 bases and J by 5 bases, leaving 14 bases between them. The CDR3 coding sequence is TGTGCCTGGGGCCGGCGCCCCGGAGATACGCAGTATTTT. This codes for CAWGRRPGDTQYF.

The chain's CDR3 is CSVQGTNEKLFF. DNA of the CDR3: TGCAGCGTTCAGGGTACTAATGAAAAACTGTTTTTT. The chain has TRBV29-1 and TRBJ1-4, with a possible D match to TRBD1 (5 bases). Trimming left V 5 bases short and J 2 bases short, with 6 bases between. The CDR3 runs to 12 residues. From germline, CDR1 is SQVTM and CDR2 ANQGSEA.

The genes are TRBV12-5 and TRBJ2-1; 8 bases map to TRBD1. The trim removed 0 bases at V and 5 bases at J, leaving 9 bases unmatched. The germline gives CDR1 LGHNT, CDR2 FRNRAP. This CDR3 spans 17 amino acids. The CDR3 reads CASGLVLEQGAHNEQFF. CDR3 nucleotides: TGTGCTAGTGGTTTGGTACTTGAGCAGGGGGCCCACAATGAGCAGTTCTTC.

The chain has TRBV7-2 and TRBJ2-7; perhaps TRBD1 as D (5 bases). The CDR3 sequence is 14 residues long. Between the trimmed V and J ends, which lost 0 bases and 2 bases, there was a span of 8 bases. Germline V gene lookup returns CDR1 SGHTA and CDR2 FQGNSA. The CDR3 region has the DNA TGTGCCAGCAGCTTAGCGGGGCCCCCCTACGAGCAGTACTTC. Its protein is CASSLAGPPYEQYF.

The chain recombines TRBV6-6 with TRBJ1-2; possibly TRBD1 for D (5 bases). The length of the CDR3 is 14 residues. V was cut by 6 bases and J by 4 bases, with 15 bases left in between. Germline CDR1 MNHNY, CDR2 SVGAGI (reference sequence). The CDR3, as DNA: TGTGCCAGCAGCCCCGGGGCGGGATCCTATGGCTACACCTTC. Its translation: CASSPGAGSYGYTF.

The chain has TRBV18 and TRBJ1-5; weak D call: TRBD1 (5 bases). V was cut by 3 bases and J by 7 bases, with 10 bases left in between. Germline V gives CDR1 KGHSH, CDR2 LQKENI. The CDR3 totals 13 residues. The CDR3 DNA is TGTGCCAGCTCACCTGGGGGGGGACAGCCCCAGCATTTT. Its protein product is CASSPGGGQPQHF.

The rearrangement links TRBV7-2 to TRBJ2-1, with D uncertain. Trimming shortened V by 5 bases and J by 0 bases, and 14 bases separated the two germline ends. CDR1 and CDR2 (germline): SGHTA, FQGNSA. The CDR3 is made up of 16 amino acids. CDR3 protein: CASSLRSHSSYNEQFF. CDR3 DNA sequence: TGTGCCAGCAGCCTGAGGAGCCACAGCTCCTACAATGAGCAGTTCTTC.

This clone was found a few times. The CDR3 loop is CASIESFNQPQHF. Written as DNA, the CDR3 is TGTGCCAGTATCGAGTCCTTCAATCAGCCCCAGCATTTT. The chain combines TRBV19 with TRBJ1-5; D is unresolved. Between the trimmed V and J ends, which lost 7 bases and 3 bases, there was a span of 10 bases. CDR3 length equals 13 residues. The V gene's germline CDR1 is LNHDA and CDR2 SQIVND (reference sequence).

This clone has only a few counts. CDR3 DNA: TGTGCCAGTAGTATGGGGGCTGGGGCCAACGTCCTGACTTTC. Translation gives CASSMGAGANVLTF. J is TRBJ2-6 and V is TRBV19; the D gene could be TRBD1 or TRBD2 (5 bases each). Trimming left V 3 bases short and J 2 bases short, with 5 bases between. Germline lookup yields CDR1 LNHDA and CDR2 SQIVND (reference sequence). The CDR3 sequence is 14 residues long.

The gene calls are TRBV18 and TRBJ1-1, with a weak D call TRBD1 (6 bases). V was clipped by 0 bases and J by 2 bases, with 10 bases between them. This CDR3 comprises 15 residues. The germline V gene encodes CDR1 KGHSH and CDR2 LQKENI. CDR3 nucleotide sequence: TGTGCCAGCTCACCACCGGACAGTTATAACACTGAAGCTTTCTTT. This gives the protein CASSPPDSYNTEAFF.

The DNA of the CDR3 is TGCGCCAGCAGCGTTCGGGGACAGTATAATTCACCCCTCCACTTT. It is translated as CASSVRGQYNSPLHF. The chain carries TRBV5-1 and TRBJ1-6, with 7 positions matching TRBD1. Trimming took 4 bases from V and 4 from J; bases not matched to a gene: 5. This CDR3 has 15 amino acids. Germline V CDR1 and CDR2: SGHRS, YFSETQ.

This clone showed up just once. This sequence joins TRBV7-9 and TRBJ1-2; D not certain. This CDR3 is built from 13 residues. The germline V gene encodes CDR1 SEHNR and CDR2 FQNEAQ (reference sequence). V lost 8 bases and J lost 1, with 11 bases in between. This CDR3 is CASERPINYGYTF. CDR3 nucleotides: TGTGCCAGCGAGAGGCCGATTAACTATGGCTACACCTTC.

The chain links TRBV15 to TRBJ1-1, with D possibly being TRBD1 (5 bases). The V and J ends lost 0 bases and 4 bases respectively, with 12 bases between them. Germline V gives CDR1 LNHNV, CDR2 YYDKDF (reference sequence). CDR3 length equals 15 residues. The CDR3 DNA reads TGTGCCACCAGCAGAGATAGAGGGGTGGGCACTGAAGCTTTCTTT. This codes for CATSRDRGVGTEAFF.

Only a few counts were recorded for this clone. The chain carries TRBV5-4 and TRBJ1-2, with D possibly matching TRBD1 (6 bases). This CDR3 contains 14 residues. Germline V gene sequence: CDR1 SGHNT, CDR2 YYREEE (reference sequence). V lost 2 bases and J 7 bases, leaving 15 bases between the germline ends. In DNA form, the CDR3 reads TGTGCCAGCAGCTTCTACAGGGTTGAGGTTGGCTACACCTTC. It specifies CASSFYRVEVGYTF.

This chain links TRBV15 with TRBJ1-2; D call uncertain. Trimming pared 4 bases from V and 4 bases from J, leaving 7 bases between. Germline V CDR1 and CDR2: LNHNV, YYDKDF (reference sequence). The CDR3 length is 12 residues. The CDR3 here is CATSIDTYGYTF. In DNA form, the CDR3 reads TGTGCCACCAGCATAGACACCTATGGCTACACCTTC.